A selection of T cell receptor beta chains follows, all from one sample in a study of preoperative IRX-2 immunotherapy in early breast cancer. Generated by immunoSEQ multiplex PCR, the TCRdb table keeps only in-frame clones and is missing some. The sample holds about 38,000 clones, roughly 82% seen once. Sequencing was performed on lymph node tissue, taken after IRX-2 immunotherapy. The receptors were gathered from a human donor with breast cancer. The CDR3 runs from the conserved cysteine through the conserved F or W. D genes are given only for firm matches. Not every row has a clone size; where given, it reads once, few, many or a size class.

D	size	V	J	DNA	CDR3
NA	NA	TRBV1	TRBJ1-1	TGCGCCAGCAGCCGTAGGAACACTGAAGCTTTCTTT	CASSRRNTEAFF
TRBD1	NA	TRBV29-1	TRBJ2-7	TGCAGCGTCCGGGACAGCCTCTCCTACGAGCAGTACTTC	CSVRDSLSYEQYF
TRBD1	NA	TRBV29-1	TRBJ2-6	TGCAGCGTGGAGCTGCTCCGGGACAGGGGCCCTGGGGCCAACGTCCTGACTTTC	CSVELLRDRGPGANVLTF
TRBD1	NA	TRBV19	TRBJ1-1	TGTGCCAGTAGTCGTCGGGGACAGGGCTTGATCGCTGAAGCTTTCTTT	CASSRRGQGLIAEAFF
TRBD1	NA	TRBV6-8	TRBJ2-7	TGTGCCAGCAGTTATCGGGACAGGGCAGCATACGAGCAGTACTTC	CASSYRDRAAYEQYF
NA	NA	TRBV10-1	TRBJ1-1	TGCGCCAGCAGTGAGTCAGGGGGAGCTTTCTTT	CASSESGGAFF
NA	NA	TRBV11-3	TRBJ2-7	TGTGCCAGCAGCCTTACCTCGACATTAACCTACGAGCAGTACTTC	CASSLTSTLTYEQYF
NA	NA	TRBV28	TRBJ1-2	TGTGCCAGCAGGGGCGCACACGCGAGTTATGGCTACACCTTC	CASRGAHASYGYTF
TRBD1	NA	TRBV6-8	TRBJ2-7	TGTGCCAGCAGACTCCGGGACAGTTCCTACGAGCAGTACTTC	CASRLRDSSYEQYF
NA	NA	TRBV5-1	TRBJ1-3	TGCGCCAGCAGCTTGGGGGGGCAGGGCCCTGGAAACACCATATATTTT	CASSLGGQGPGNTIYF
NA	NA	TRBV11-3	TRBJ1-6	TGTGCCAGCAGCGCTAGTCGAAGCGATTCACCCCTCCACTTT	CASSASRSDSPLHF
NA	NA	TRBV11-3	TRBJ1-4	TGTGCCAGCAGCTTAGTAGCAACTAATGAAAAACTGTTTTTT	CASSLVATNEKLFF
NA	NA	TRBV30	TRBJ1-6	TGTGCCTGGAGTGTAGAGGGAAGGGAGAATTCACCCCTCCACTTT	CAWSVEGRENSPLHF
NA	NA	TRBV28	TRBJ1-5	TGTGCCAGCAGTTGGGGTCTGTATCAGCCCCAGCATTTT	CASSWGLYQPQHF
TRBD1	NA	TRBV19	TRBJ2-1	TGTGCCAGTAGTCCTCGGGACAGGGGGTACAATGAGCAGTTCTTC	CASSPRDRGYNEQFF
TRBD1	NA	TRBV6-8	TRBJ2-2	TGTGCCACCCGGGACAGGGGCACCGGGGAGCTGTTTTTT	CATRDRGTGELFF
NA	few	TRBV11-3	TRBJ1-1	TGTGCCAGCAGCTTGTCCGGTGGACAAACCGCTGAAGCTTTCTTT	CASSLSGGQTAEAFF